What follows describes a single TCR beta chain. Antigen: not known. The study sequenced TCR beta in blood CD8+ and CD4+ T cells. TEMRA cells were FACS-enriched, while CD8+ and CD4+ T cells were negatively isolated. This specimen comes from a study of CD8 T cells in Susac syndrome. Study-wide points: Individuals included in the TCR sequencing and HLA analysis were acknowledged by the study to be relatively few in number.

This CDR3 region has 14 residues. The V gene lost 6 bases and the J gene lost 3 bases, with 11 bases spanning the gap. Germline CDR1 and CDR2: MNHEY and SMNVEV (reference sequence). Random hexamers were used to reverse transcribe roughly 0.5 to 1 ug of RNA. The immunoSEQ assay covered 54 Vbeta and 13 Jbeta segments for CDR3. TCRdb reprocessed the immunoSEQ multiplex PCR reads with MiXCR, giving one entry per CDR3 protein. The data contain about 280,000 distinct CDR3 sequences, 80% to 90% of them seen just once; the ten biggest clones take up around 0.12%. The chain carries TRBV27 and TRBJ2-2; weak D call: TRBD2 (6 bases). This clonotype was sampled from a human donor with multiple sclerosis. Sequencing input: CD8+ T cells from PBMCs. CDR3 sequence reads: CASRVSGDTGELFF. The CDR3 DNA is TGTGCCAGCAGGGTCTCGGGGGACACCGGGGAGCTGTTTTTT.